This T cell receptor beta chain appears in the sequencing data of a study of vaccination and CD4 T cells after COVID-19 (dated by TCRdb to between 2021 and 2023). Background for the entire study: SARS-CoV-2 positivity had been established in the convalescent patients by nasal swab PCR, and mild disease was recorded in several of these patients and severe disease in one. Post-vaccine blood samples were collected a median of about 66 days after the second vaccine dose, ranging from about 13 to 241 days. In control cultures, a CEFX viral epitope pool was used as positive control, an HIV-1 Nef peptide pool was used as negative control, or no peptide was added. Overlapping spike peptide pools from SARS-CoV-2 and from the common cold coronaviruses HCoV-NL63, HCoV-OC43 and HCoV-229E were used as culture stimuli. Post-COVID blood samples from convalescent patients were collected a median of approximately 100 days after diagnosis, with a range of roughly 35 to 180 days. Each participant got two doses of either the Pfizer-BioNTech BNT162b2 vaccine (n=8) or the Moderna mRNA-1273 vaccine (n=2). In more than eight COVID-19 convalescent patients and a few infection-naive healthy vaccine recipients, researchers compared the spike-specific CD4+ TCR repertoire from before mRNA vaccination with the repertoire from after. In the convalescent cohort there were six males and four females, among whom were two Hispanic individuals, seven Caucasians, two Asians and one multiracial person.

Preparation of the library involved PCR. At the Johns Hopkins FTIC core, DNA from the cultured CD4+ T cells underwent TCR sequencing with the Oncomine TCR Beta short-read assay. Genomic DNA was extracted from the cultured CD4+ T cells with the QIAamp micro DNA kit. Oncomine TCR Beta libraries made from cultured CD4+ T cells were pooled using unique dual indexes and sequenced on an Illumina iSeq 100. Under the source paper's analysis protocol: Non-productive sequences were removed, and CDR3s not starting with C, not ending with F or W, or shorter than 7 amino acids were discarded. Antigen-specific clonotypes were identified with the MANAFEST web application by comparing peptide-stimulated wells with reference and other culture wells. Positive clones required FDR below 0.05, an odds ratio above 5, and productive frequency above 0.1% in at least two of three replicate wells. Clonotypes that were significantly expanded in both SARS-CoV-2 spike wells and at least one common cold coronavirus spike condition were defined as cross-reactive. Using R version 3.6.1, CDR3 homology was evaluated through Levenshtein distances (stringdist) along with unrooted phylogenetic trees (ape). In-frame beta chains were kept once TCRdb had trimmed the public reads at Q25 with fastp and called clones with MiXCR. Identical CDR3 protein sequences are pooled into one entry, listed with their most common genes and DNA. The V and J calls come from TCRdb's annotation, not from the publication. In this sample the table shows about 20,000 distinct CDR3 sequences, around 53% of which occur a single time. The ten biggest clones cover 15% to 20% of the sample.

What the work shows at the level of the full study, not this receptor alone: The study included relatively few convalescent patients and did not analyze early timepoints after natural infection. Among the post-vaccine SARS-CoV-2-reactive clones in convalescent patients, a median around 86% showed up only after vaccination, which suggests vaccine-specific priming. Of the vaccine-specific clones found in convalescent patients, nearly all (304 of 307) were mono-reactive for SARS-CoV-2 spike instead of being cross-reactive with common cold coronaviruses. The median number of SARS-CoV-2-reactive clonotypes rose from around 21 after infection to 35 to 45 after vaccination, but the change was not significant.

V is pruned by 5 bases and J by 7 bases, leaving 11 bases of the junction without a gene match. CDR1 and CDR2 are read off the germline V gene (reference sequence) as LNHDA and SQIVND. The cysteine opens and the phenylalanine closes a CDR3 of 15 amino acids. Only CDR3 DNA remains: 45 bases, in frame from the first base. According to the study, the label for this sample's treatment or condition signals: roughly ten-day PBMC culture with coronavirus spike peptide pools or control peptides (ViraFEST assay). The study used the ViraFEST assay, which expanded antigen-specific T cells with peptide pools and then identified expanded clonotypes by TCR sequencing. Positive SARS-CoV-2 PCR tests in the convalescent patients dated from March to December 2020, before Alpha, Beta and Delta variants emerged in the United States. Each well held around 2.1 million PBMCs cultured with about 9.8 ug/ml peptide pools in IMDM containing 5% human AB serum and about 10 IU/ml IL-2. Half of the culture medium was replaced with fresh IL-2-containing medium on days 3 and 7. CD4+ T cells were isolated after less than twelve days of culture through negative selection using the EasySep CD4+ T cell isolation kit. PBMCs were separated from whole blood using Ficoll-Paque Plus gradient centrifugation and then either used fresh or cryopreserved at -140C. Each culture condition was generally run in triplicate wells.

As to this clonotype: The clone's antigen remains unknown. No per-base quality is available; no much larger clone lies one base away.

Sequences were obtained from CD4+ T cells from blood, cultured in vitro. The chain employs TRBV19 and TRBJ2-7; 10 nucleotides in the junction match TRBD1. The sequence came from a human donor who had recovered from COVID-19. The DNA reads TGTGCCAGTAGTTACGTGGGGACAGGGGCTGGGGAGCAGTACTTC. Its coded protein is CASSYVGTGAGEQYF.